The text below deals with one T cell receptor beta chain. This sample is part of a study of blood T cells in healthy people across ages. Germline V gives CDR1 MNHEY, CDR2 SVGAGI. This CDR3 is 13 amino acids long. Trimming removed 1 base from V and 10 bases from J, with 11 bases in between. A second PCR of about 7 to 12 cycles used a sample-barcoded 5' primer and a J-beta primer mix. TCRdb passed the 5' RACE reads through MiXCR, listing each CDR3 protein once. This table holds 450,000 to 650,000 distinct CDR3 sequences, around 24% found once. These data were also filed under a second study, of T cells of mothers and their children. As that study records: The second PCR used the M1S primer, and this primer added sample barcodes and 2-4 random nucleotides. The study obtained over 9.5 million TCR beta CDR3 reads per mother and 2.5 million to 3 million per child.

V usage is TRBV6-5 and J usage is TRBJ2-1; D may be TRBD1 or TRBD2 (5 bases each). Sequences were obtained from blood. This sequence was found in a boy younger than 18 in good health. This chain's CDR3 is CASSYFPGREQFF. The CDR3 DNA follows: TGTGCCAGCAGTTACTTCCCGGGACGGGAGCAGTTCTTC.